This paragraph reports one TCR beta chain. Here immunoSEQ multiplex PCR was the method, and the copy in TCRdb shows in-frame clones only, minus some. The sample records 35,000 to 45,000 clones, roughly 90% being singletons. The V end lost 0 bases, the J end lost 7 bases, and 10 bases lay between the germline ends. Germline loops: CDR1 MGHRA, CDR2 YSYEKL. This CDR3 comprises 14 residues. The data are from a study of T cell changes during pregnancy in multiple sclerosis. The starting material was CD8+ T cells from peripheral blood mononuclear cells, obtained before pregnancy. The chain couples TRBV4-1 to TRBJ2-1; unclear D gene. The TCR originated in a female donor with multiple sclerosis, enrolled in a pregnancy study. CDR3 DNA: TGCGCCAGCAGCCAAGACCCAGGTTTAAATGAGCAGTTCTTC. Translation gives CASSQDPGLNEQFF.